Following are 29 T cell receptor beta chains from one sample sequenced in a study of blood T cells in healthy people across ages. Using a J-beta primer mix together with a sample-barcoded 5' primer, a second PCR was run for about 6 to 12 cycles. TCRdb re-derived calls from the 5' RACE reads in MiXCR, one entry per CDR3 protein. The table has hundreds of thousands of distinct CDR3 sequences, around 52% seen once. The sample comprised blood. Every receptor here comes from a woman of 80 years or more in good health.

V is TRBV4-1 and J is TRBJ2-1, with D uncertain. The assigned J gene may be wrong: the sequence end matches TRBJ2-7 better. This CDR3 region has 14 residues. CDR1 is MGHRA and CDR2 is YSYEKL in the germline V gene. The CDR3 nucleotides read TGCGCCAGCAGCCGAGTCTTGGCAGTCTACGAGCAGTACTTC. Protein: CASSRVLAVYEQYF.

The chain employs TRBV29-1 and TRBJ2-2; TRBD2 agrees at 8 bases. Germline V CDR1 and CDR2: SQVTM, ANQGSEA. Unmatched junction bases numbered 3, after V lost 0 bases and J lost 3 bases. CDR3 length: 15 amino acids. CDR3 protein: CSVEDRAGDTGELFF. CDR3 sequence (DNA): TGCAGCGTTGAAGATCGAGCGGGAGACACCGGGGAGCTGTTTTTT.

The gene calls are TRBV20-1 and TRBJ1-1; tentative D call: TRBD1 (6 bases). The germline CDR1 and CDR2 sequences are DFQATT and SNEGSKA (reference sequence). Trimming stripped 6 bases from V and 1 base from J, with 15 bases between. This CDR3 comprises 14 residues. CDR3 sequence: CSAKVGGPNTEAFF. The CDR3 bases are TGCAGTGCAAAGGTCGGGGGCCCGAACACTGAAGCTTTCTTT.

J is TRBJ2-5 and V is TRBV27; D possibly corresponds to TRBD1 (6 bases). CDR3 length: 14 residues. Trimming took 2 bases from V and 5 from J, leaving 12 bases between them. Germline-derived CDR1 and CDR2 are MNHEY and SMNVEV (reference sequence). The CDR3 nucleotides are TGTGCCAGCAGTTTACAGGGGAAACGGGAGACCCAGTACTTC. This sequence encodes CASSLQGKRETQYF.

The chain recombines TRBV12-3 or TRBV12-4 with TRBJ2-7; the D is unclear. V was cut by 0 bases and J by 5 bases, with 8 bases left in between. The CDR3 sequence is 13 residues long. The CDR3 loop reads CASSLAGPDEQYF. DNA of the CDR3: TGTGCCAGCAGTTTAGCAGGGCCCGACGAGCAGTACTTC.

The gene calls are TRBV12-3 or TRBV12-4 and TRBJ2-3, with 12 bases lining up with TRBD2. The V and J ends lost 5 bases and 4 bases, in that order; junction bases with no gene match: 4. This CDR3 has 15 amino acids. The CDR3 here is CASSRTSGTADTQYF. CDR3 DNA: TGTGCCAGCAGTCGGACTAGCGGGACGGCAGATACGCAGTATTTT.

This clonotype appeared many times. The chain links TRBV21-1 to TRBJ2-1; the tabulated D call, TRBD2, remains unverified against the DNA. TRBV21-1 is annotated as a pseudogene. This CDR3 is 16 amino acids long. CDR3 nucleotides: TGTGCCAGCAGCAAAGGGAGCGGGAGTGAAAACAATGAGCAGTTCTTC. Its translation is CASSKGSGSENNEQFF.

V is TRBV29-1 and J is TRBJ1-2; unclear D gene. The CDR3 is 10 amino acids. V gave up 6 bases and J gave up 8 bases, with 10 bases separating them. The V gene's germline CDR1 is SQVTM and CDR2 ANQGSEA. CDR3 in amino acids: CSVDEAGYTF. In nucleotides, the CDR3 is TGCAGCGTGGACGAGGCAGGCTACACCTTC.

The sample holds a few counts of this clonotype. This sequence joins TRBV30 and TRBJ2-5; D ambiguous. V was cut by 0 bases and J by 4 bases, with 6 bases left in between. This CDR3 is built from 12 residues. Germline lookup yields CDR1 GTSNPN and CDR2 SVGIG (reference sequence). CDR3 sequence: CAWSVYAETQYF. In DNA, the CDR3 is TGTGCCTGGAGTGTCTACGCAGAGACCCAGTACTTC.

The chain uses TRBV29-1 and TRBJ2-1, with D possibly called TRBD1 or TRBD2 (6 bases each). In germline, CDR1 is SQVTM, CDR2 ANQGSEA. With 4 bases removed from V and 6 bases from J, the gap between germline ends came to 16 bases. The length of the CDR3 is 14 residues. The CDR3, as DNA: TGCAGCGTTGCTCAGGGGCTGGGAGGCAATGAGCAGTTCTTC. Amino acid sequence: CSVAQGLGGNEQFF.

At least ten counts were recorded for this clonotype. This sequence joins TRBV28 and TRBJ2-3; 9 bases match TRBD2. The CDR3 contains 15 residues. V gave up 2 bases and J gave up 4 bases; unmatched junction bases: 4. Germline V gene lookup returns CDR1 MDHEN and CDR2 SYDVKM. CDR3 in amino acids: CASSLRAGGADTQYF. For the CDR3, the DNA is TGTGCCAGCAGTTTACGCGCGGGAGGGGCAGATACGCAGTATTTT.

This clonotype was picked up a small number of times. V usage is TRBV10-3 and J usage is TRBJ2-5, with TRBD2 matching 8 bases. Germline CDR1 is ENHRY and CDR2 is SYGVKD. V shed 10 bases, J shed 5 bases, and the junction held 9 bases outside the gene matches. The CDR3 is 13 residues long. The chain's CDR3 is CATSAGGGETQYF. The CDR3 bases are TGTGCCACCTCGGCGGGAGGAGGGGAGACCCAGTACTTC.

This clonotype appeared many times. The chain has TRBV27 and TRBJ2-7; possibly TRBD1 for D (5 bases). Germline CDR1 is MNHEY and CDR2 is SMNVEV (reference sequence). Trimming pared 5 bases from V and 6 bases from J, leaving 17 bases between. There are 14 residues in the CDR3. As DNA, the CDR3 is TGTGCCAGCAGTCCCACCCTTCAGGGTGGCGAGCAGTACTTC. Its translation is CASSPTLQGGEQYF.

CDR3 region: CASSQVTGPRVQFF. The CDR3 nucleotides read TGCGCCAGCAGCCAAGTAACCGGTCCTAGGGTGCAGTTCTTC. The chain combines TRBV4-3 with TRBJ2-1; D is undetermined. The germline gives CDR1 LGHNA, CDR2 YSLEER. V lost 1 base to trimming and J lost 12 bases, with 16 bases between them. This CDR3 spans 14 amino acids.

The gene calls are TRBV27 and TRBJ2-1, with D uncertain. The CDR3 sequence is 15 residues long. The germline V gene encodes CDR1 MNHEY and CDR2 SMNVEV (reference sequence). V shed 5 bases and J shed 4 bases, with 15 bases lying between them. The CDR3 DNA reads TGTGCCAGCAGTCGTCTAAGGCGCGAATACAATGAGCAGTTCTTC. Its translation is CASSRLRREYNEQFF.

CDR3 nucleotides: TGTGCCAGCAGCCAAGATAGGACTCAGCCCCAGCATTTT. Amino acid sequence: CASSQDRTQPQHF. This chain links TRBV3-1 with TRBJ1-5; D unresolved. Trimming left V 0 bases short and J 6 bases short, with 6 bases between. CDR3 length: 13 amino acids. The germline V gene has CDR1 LGHDT and CDR2 YNNKEL (reference sequence).

A remark on this clonotype: Given a much more abundant clone one base away, this may be a read error. The chain combines TRBV5-6 with TRBJ2-3; a weak D match, TRBD2 (6 bases). Germline CDR1 reads SGHDT; CDR2 reads YYEEEE. This CDR3 has 16 residues. Trimming removed 3 bases from V and 4 bases from J, with 18 bases in between. CDR3 sequence reads: CASSSPPGTRADTQYF. CDR3 nucleotides: TGTGCCAGCAGCTCACCTCCCGGGACTCGCGCAGATACGCAGTATTTT.

Written as DNA, the CDR3 is TGTGCCAGCAGTCAAACAGAAGCCCCTCTCGACAGAGAACTTAACTATGGCTACACCTTC. Translation: CASSQTEAPLDRELNYGYTF. V and J are TRBV28 and TRBJ1-2; perhaps TRBD1 as D (5 bases). Germline lookup yields CDR1 MDHEN and CDR2 SYDVKM. The CDR3 extends over 20 amino acids. The V gene lost 5 bases and the J gene lost 1 base, with 29 bases spanning the gap.

This rearrangement joins TRBV4-1 to TRBJ1-1; unclear D gene. V lost 1 base to trimming and J lost 0 bases, with 15 bases between them. This CDR3 contains 17 residues. Germline CDR1 and CDR2: MGHRA and YSYEKL. DNA of the CDR3: TGCGCCAGCAGCCAAGTGGCCCGGGGAGGCATGAACACTGAAGCTTTCTTT. It codes for CASSQVARGGMNTEAFF.

This clonotype was counted ten times or more. The chain joins TRBV19 to TRBJ2-1; D is possibly TRBD1 (6 bases). Trimming shortened V by 5 bases and J by 4 bases, and 12 bases separated the two germline ends. Germline values: CDR1 LNHDA, CDR2 SQIVND (reference sequence). This CDR3 is 14 amino acids long. The DNA for the CDR3 is TGTGCCAGTAGTGTCGGACAGTTTTACAATGAGCAGTTCTTC. It yields the protein CASSVGQFYNEQFF.

The V call is TRBV5-1, the J call TRBJ2-3; D possibly corresponds to TRBD1 (6 bases). Germline CDR1 reads SGHRS; CDR2 reads YFSETQ. The CDR3 contains 18 residues. Trimming left V 2 bases short and J 1 base short, with 20 bases between. The CDR3 reads CASSLTPHRDIGTDTQYF. The CDR3 DNA reads as TGCGCCAGCAGCTTAACCCCACACCGGGACATCGGCACAGATACGCAGTATTTT.

The CDR3 spells CASSGSGKNNEQFF. The CDR3 DNA reads TGTGCCAGCAGTGGAAGCGGGAAGAACAATGAGCAGTTCTTC. The rearrangement joins TRBV6-2 or TRBV6-3 to TRBJ2-1, with 7 bases aligning to TRBD2. CDR3 length equals 14 residues. The ends lost 5 bases at V and 5 bases at J; junction bases unmatched: 6. CDR1 is MNHEY, CDR2 SVGEGT, per germline.

This clonotype was detected only a few times. This rearrangement joins TRBV18 to TRBJ2-2; D not certain. CDR3 size: 15 residues. Germline V gives CDR1 KGHSH, CDR2 LQKENI. Trimming took 1 base from V and 1 from J, leaving 7 bases between them. The CDR3 sequence is CASSPRTGNTGELFF. DNA for the CDR3: TGTGCCAGCTCACCACGCACGGGGAACACCGGGGAGCTGTTTTTT.

This clonotype was seen only a few times. This chain joins TRBV7-9 and TRBJ2-7, with 10 bases identical to TRBD1. CDR3 length equals 15 residues. Per germline, CDR1 SEHNR and CDR2 FQNEAQ (reference sequence). V lost 4 bases to trimming and J lost 6 bases; unmatched junction nucleotides: 9. The CDR3, as DNA: TGTGCCAGCAGCTCCCGGACAGGGGGGATCGGCGAGCAGTACTTC. Protein product: CASSSRTGGIGEQYF. Together with reference TRBV7-9 and TRBJ2-7, the CDR3 gives the full variable domain: DTGVSQNPRHKITKRGQNVTFRCDPISEHNRLYWYRQTLGQGPEFLTYFQNEAQLEKSRLLSDRFSAERPKGSFSTLEIQRTEQGDSAMYLCASSSRTGGIGEQYFGPGTRLTVT.

This sequence joins TRBV6-5 and TRBJ1-1, with TRBD1 as a possible D gene (5 bases). Germline values: CDR1 MNHEY, CDR2 SVGAGI. This CDR3 is built from 15 residues. Trimming removed 5 bases from V and 3 bases from J, with 16 bases in between. CDR3 nucleotide sequence: TGTGCCAGCAGTGGCGGAGGGCAGGGAGACACTGAAGCTTTCTTT. Amino acids: CASSGGGQGDTEAFF.

The rearrangement links TRBV28 to TRBJ2-3, with D tentatively TRBD1 (7 bases). CDR3 length: 16 amino acids. Trimming shortened V by 5 bases and J by 2 bases, and 17 bases separated the two germline ends. Germline CDR1 reads MDHEN; CDR2 reads SYDVKM. This CDR3 reads CASSPPGGGPTDTQYF. CDR3 coding DNA: TGTGCCAGCAGTCCCCCTGGAGGGGGCCCCACAGATACGCAGTATTTT.

A word on this clonotype: Possible read error: a much larger clone is one base away. The rearrangement joins TRBV10-3 to TRBJ2-4, with a tentative D call TRBD2 (5 bases). The germline CDR1 and CDR2 sequences are ENHRY and SYGVKD. With 3 bases removed from V and 15 bases from J, the gap between germline ends came to 15 bases. The CDR3 extends over 12 amino acids. CDR3 protein: CAISDMSWERYF. As DNA, the CDR3 is TGTGCCATCAGTGATATGTCTTGGGAGCGGTACTTC.

This clonotype appeared many times. This chain links TRBV11-2 with TRBJ2-3, with TRBD2 identical over 7 bases. CDR3 length equals 13 residues. Germline assignment: CDR1 SGHAT and CDR2 FQNNGV. The J segment lost 7 bases and the V segment lost 8 bases, leaving 9 bases of the junction unmatched. For the CDR3, the DNA is TGTGCCAGCCTACGGGGGAGCGGGAATACGCAGTATTTT. It specifies CASLRGSGNTQYF.

The V and J genes are TRBV20-1 and TRBJ1-4, with D hard to call. The CDR3 contains 14 residues. Per germline, CDR1 DFQATT and CDR2 SNEGSKA (reference sequence). V dropped 1 base and J dropped 7 bases, with 13 bases sitting between them. The CDR3 DNA follows: TGCAGTGCTAGAGGGGCGGCCCGGGGTGAAAAACTGTTTTTT. Amino acids: CSARGAARGEKLFF.